This is a list of T cell receptor beta chains from one sample in a study of T-cell memory formation after mild COVID-19. TCRdb redid the calling of the 5' RACE reads with MiXCR, one entry per CDR3 protein. Among roughly 130,000 distinct CDR3 sequences listed, over 15% were seen once. Sequencing was carried out using PBMCs or a T cell subset sorted from them (not recorded which). Receptors were obtained from a man between 18 and 29 years old who had mild COVID-19 (a few samples of this study predate the infection). Cell type and time point are not known. The CDR3 runs from the conserved cysteine through the conserved F or W. Each record gives: V gene, J gene, clone size, D gene, CDR3 protein, CDR3 DNA. D genes are given only for firm matches. Clone size is not always given. Where it is, it says once, few, many or a class for expanded clones.

TRBV7-2	TRBJ1-2	NA	TRBD1	CASSPDRSNNYGYTF	TGTGCCAGCAGCCCGGACAGGTCCAATAACTATGGCTACACCTTC
TRBV3-1	TRBJ2-7	NA	TRBD2	CASSRLATEQYF	TGTGCCAGCAGTAGACTAGCGACCGAGCAGTACTTC
TRBV20-1	TRBJ1-5	NA	NA	CSASSTVNQPQHF	TGCAGTGCTAGTTCCACAGTAAATCAGCCCCAGCATTTT
TRBV5-1	TRBJ2-7	NA	TRBD1	CASNRGLVAYEQYF	TGCGCCAGCAACAGGGGATTGGTAGCCTACGAGCAGTACTTC
TRBV7-9	TRBJ2-1	many	NA	CASSLSLSSYNEQFF	TGTGCCAGCAGCTTAAGCCTAAGCTCCTACAATGAGCAGTTCTTC
TRBV18	TRBJ1-3	few	TRBD1	CASSPLTGENTIYF	TGTGCCAGCTCACCACTGACAGGGGAAAACACCATATATTTT
TRBV12-3/TRBV12-4	TRBJ1-3	few	NA	CASSLTALGNTIYF	TGTGCCAGCAGTTTGACAGCGCTGGGAAACACCATATATTTT
TRBV7-2	TRBJ2-1	many	TRBD1	CASSRTGGREQFF	TGTGCCAGCAGCCGGACAGGGGGGAGGGAGCAGTTCTTC
TRBV28	TRBJ1-5	NA	NA	CASSQGTQPQHF	TGTGCCAGCAGTCAGGGGACCCAGCCCCAGCATTTT
TRBV12-3/TRBV12-4	TRBJ1-2	NA	TRBD1	CASSVRGLIGYTF	TGTGCCAGCAGTGTCAGGGGGCTCATCGGCTACACCTTC
TRBV5-1	TRBJ2-3	many	NA	CASSLAGGSPDTQYF	TGCGCCAGCAGCTTGGCCGGGGGTAGCCCAGATACGCAGTATTTT
TRBV9	TRBJ1-6	NA	NA	CASSVDQGTGQPLHF	TGTGCCAGCAGCGTAGATCAGGGGACGGGACAACCCCTCCACTTT
TRBV14	TRBJ1-4	once	NA	CASSQGRTNEKLFF	TGTGCCAGCAGCCAAGGGCGGACTAATGAAAAACTGTTTTTT
TRBV2	TRBJ2-1	few	TRBD2	CASARGTRITEQFF	TGTGCCAGCGCGCGGGGGACTAGGATAACCGAGCAGTTCTTC
TRBV10-3	TRBJ2-1	few	TRBD2	CAISGTSGGQEQFF	TGTGCCATCAGTGGGACTAGCGGGGGGCAAGAGCAGTTCTTC
TRBV7-2	TRBJ2-1	few	TRBD2	CASSAWRGEDEQFF	TGTGCCAGCAGCGCCTGGCGGGGGGAAGATGAGCAGTTCTTC
TRBV27	TRBJ1-1	NA	NA	CASRDDVNTEAFF	TGTGCCAGTCGGGATGATGTGAACACTGAAGCTTTCTTT
TRBV6-6	TRBJ2-7	NA	NA	CASSYQGGGPYEQYF	TGTGCCAGCAGTTACCAAGGGGGTGGACCCTACGAGCAGTACTTC
TRBV20-1	TRBJ2-6	few	NA	CSARDGGTVGASGANVLTF	TGCAGTGCTAGAGACGGTGGAACAGTGGGAGCCTCTGGGGCCAACGTCCTGACTTTC
TRBV12-3/TRBV12-4	TRBJ2-2	NA	TRBD2	CASSLRGNAGTGELFF	TGTGCCAGCAGTTTGCGGGGGAACGCGGGCACCGGGGAGCTGTTTTTT
TRBV11-2	TRBJ1-2	NA	NA	CASSRISAAPNYGYTF	TGTGCCAGCAGCCGCATTTCGGCAGCACCAAACTATGGCTACACCTTC
TRBV9	TRBJ2-1	many	TRBD1	CASTPQGAYNEQFF	TGTGCCAGCACCCCACAGGGGGCCTACAATGAGCAGTTCTTC
TRBV12-3/TRBV12-4	TRBJ2-1	few	NA	CASSPSGLSNEQFF	TGTGCCAGCAGTCCCAGTGGCTTGAGCAATGAGCAGTTCTTC
TRBV5-4	TRBJ2-3	NA	NA	CASSIPSGADTQYF	TGTGCCAGCAGCATCCCCTCGGGGGCAGATACGCAGTATTTT
TRBV5-4	TRBJ1-5	few	NA	CASSLVPINSNQPQHF	TGTGCCAGCAGCTTGGTTCCGATAAATAGCAATCAGCCCCAGCATTTT
TRBV7-2	TRBJ2-1	NA	TRBD1	CASITDRGQGEQFF	TGTGCCAGCATCACAGACAGGGGGCAAGGTGAGCAGTTCTTC
TRBV4-3	TRBJ2-5	many	NA	CASSQDRVKTQYF	TGCGCCAGCAGCCAAGATAGGGTGAAGACCCAGTACTTC
TRBV27	TRBJ1-2	NA	NA	CASSSQGIGQGYTF	TGTGCCAGCAGTTCCCAGGGGATAGGTCAGGGCTACACCTTC
TRBV9	TRBJ2-2	NA	NA	CASSPRQRANTGELFF	TGTGCCAGCAGCCCCCGACAGCGTGCGAACACCGGTGAGCTGTTTTTT
TRBV4-3	TRBJ2-3	NA	TRBD2	CASSQDSGASDTQYF	TGCGCCAGCAGCCAAGATAGCGGGGCGTCAGATACGCAGTATTTT
TRBV3-1	TRBJ2-5	NA	NA	CASTSGSGIQETQYF	TGTGCCAGCACCTCAGGGTCGGGGATCCAAGAGACCCAGTACTTC
TRBV15	TRBJ1-1	NA	NA	CATSSGPQDNTEAFF	TGTGCCACCAGCTCCGGGCCGCAAGACAACACTGAAGCTTTCTTT
TRBV7-8	TRBJ1-5	NA	NA	CASTIDVARRGNQPQHF	TGTGCCAGCACCATAGACGTCGCGCGCAGAGGCAATCAGCCCCAGCATTTT
TRBV5-1	TRBJ2-3	NA	TRBD2	CASSEIPGLAVTDTQYF	TGCGCCAGCAGCGAAATACCGGGACTAGCGGTCACAGATACGCAGTATTTT
TRBV12-3/TRBV12-4	TRBJ2-6	few	NA	CASSFGGGGAGANVLTF	TGTGCCAGCAGTTTCGGAGGGGGAGGTGCTGGGGCCAACGTCCTGACTTTC
TRBV19	TRBJ2-3	many	NA	CASSTSGAGTQYF	TGTGCCAGTAGTACGTCCGGGGCTGGTACGCAGTATTTT
TRBV2	TRBJ1-2	NA	NA	CASPEEGANYGYTF	TGTGCCAGCCCCGAGGAGGGAGCAAACTATGGCTACACCTTC
TRBV5-1	TRBJ2-6	few	NA	CASSFWARYSGANVLTF	TGCGCCAGCAGCTTTTGGGCCAGGTACTCTGGGGCCAACGTCCTGACTTTC
TRBV12-3/TRBV12-4	TRBJ1-6	few	NA	CASSLGSPIQNSPLHF	TGTGCCAGCAGTTTAGGAAGTCCAATTCAAAATTCACCCCTCCACTTT
TRBV7-2	TRBJ2-3	NA	NA	CASTTSPGGGTDTQYF	TGTGCCAGCACCACTTCCCCCGGGGGTGGCACAGATACGCAGTATTTT
TRBV7-2	TRBJ2-3	NA	NA	CASLVAGTDTQYF	TGTGCCAGCCTGGTAGCCGGCACAGATACGCAGTATTTT
TRBV28	TRBJ2-3	few	NA	CASGGSFTDTQYF	TGTGCCAGCGGTGGTAGCTTCACAGATACGCAGTATTTT
TRBV12-3/TRBV12-4	TRBJ1-1	NA	TRBD1	CASSPWTGQAFF	TGTGCCAGCAGTCCCTGGACAGGTCAAGCTTTCTTT
TRBV12-3/TRBV12-4	TRBJ2-1	few	TRBD1	CASSSTGTGRLGEQFF	TGTGCCAGCAGTAGCACCGGGACAGGGCGACTGGGTGAGCAGTTCTTC
TRBV5-1	TRBJ2-5	NA	NA	CASSLDPTGETQYF	TGCGCCAGCAGCTTGGATCCGACGGGCGAGACCCAGTACTTC
TRBV24-1	TRBJ2-1	NA	TRBD2	CATSDLTSGGEQFF	TGTGCCACCAGTGATCTAACTAGCGGCGGTGAGCAGTTCTTC
TRBV29-1	TRBJ1-2	once	NA	CSVSEQVSLGYTF	TGCAGCGTTTCAGAACAGGTCTCCCTTGGCTACACCTTC
TRBV5-1	TRBJ1-1	few	NA	CASSPDKMNTEAFF	TGCGCCAGCAGCCCGGACAAGATGAACACTGAAGCTTTCTTT
TRBV5-6	TRBJ2-2	NA	NA	CASSFWQGPSDTGELFF	TGTGCCAGCAGCTTCTGGCAGGGGCCCAGCGACACCGGGGAGCTGTTTTTT
TRBV7-8	TRBJ1-2	NA	NA	CASSPLGGGRRGSGYTF	TGTGCCAGCAGCCCCCTCGGGGGAGGGCGGAGAGGTTCTGGCTACACCTTC
TRBV5-1	TRBJ2-3	NA	NA	CASSLLGWTDTQYF	TGCGCCAGCAGCTTGTTGGGCTGGACAGATACGCAGTATTTT
TRBV7-3	TRBJ2-3	few	NA	CASSEDRHTQYF	TGTGCCAGCAGCGAGGATCGCCATACGCAGTATTTT